The 4 T cell receptor beta chains below all came from one sample that was sequenced in a study of shared T cell receptors in the human thymus. Libraries were prepared by immunoSEQ multiplex PCR; TCRdb keeps only in-frame clonotypes and omits some of them. This sample has about 730,000 clones; approximately 85% occur once, and the top ten carry roughly 0.01%. The same data also went into a second study, on human thymus T cells.

The specimen was thymocytes. The receptors originated from a girl in the first two years of life with a congenital heart defect.

The rearrangement joins TRBV29-1 to TRBJ2-4; D is ambiguous. This CDR3 has 14 amino acids. V dropped 8 bases and J dropped 2 bases, with 16 bases sitting between them. The V gene's germline CDR1 is SQVTM and CDR2 ANQGSEA. The CDR3: CSTLTFVSKNIQYF. CDR3 DNA: TGCAGCACCCTGACTTTCGTTTCCAAAAACATTCAGTACTTC.

The V and J genes are TRBV7-8 and TRBJ1-5, with D hard to call. There are 17 residues in the CDR3. Germline assignment: CDR1 SGHVS and CDR2 FQNEAQ. Between the trimmed V and J ends, which lost 5 bases and 0 bases, there was a span of 17 bases. CDR3 nucleotides: TGTGCCAGCAGCCGTCGGGGTCTTTGGCATAGCAATCAGCCCCAGCATTTT. Its protein product is CASSRRGLWHSNQPQHF.

V gene TRBV25-1 combines with J gene TRBJ1-2, with D possibly TRBD1 on 5 matching bases. V lost 5 bases and J lost 0, with 10 bases in between. CDR3 length equals 14 residues. Germline V CDR1 and CDR2: MGHDK, SYGVNS. CDR3 nucleotide sequence: TGTGCCAGCAGTAAGACAGCTCCTAACTATGGCTACACCTTC. It translates to CASSKTAPNYGYTF.

This rearrangement joins TRBV30 to TRBJ2-1; possible D gene TRBD1, 6 bases. The CDR3 spans 18 residues. Germline values: CDR1 GTSNPN, CDR2 SVGIG (reference sequence). The V end was cut by 2 bases, the J end by 4 bases, with 24 bases between. CDR3 sequence: CAWSILESWGRGYNEQFF. CDR3 sequence (DNA): TGTGCCTGGAGTATCCTCGAATCCTGGGGAAGGGGGTACAATGAGCAGTTCTTC.